These 18 T cell receptor beta chains were all obtained from the same sample, sequenced in a study of T cells after yellow fever vaccination. TCRdb reanalysed the 5' RACE reads using MiXCR and keeps one entry per CDR3 protein. The top ten hold approximately 15% of the sample, which has approximately 510,000 distinct CDR3 sequences, around a fifth seen once. The sample in question was PBMCs, obtained less than 25 days after the first yellow fever vaccination. The source of these receptors is a man younger than 35 who received the YFV17D yellow fever vaccine.

The chain has TRBV5-1 and TRBJ2-6, with a weak D call TRBD2 (6 bases). There are 20 residues in the CDR3. The V end lost 3 bases, the J end lost 1 base, and 23 bases lay between the germline ends. The germline V gene has CDR1 SGHRS and CDR2 YFSETQ. CDR3 DNA sequence: TGCGCCAGCAGCTGGGGATCGGGGGTGCACCGGGATTCTGGGGCCAACGTCCTGACTTTC. It specifies CASSWGSGVHRDSGANVLTF.

The gene calls are TRBV5-4 and TRBJ2-7; D is possibly TRBD1 (5 bases). This CDR3 is built from 16 residues. Germline CDR1 is SGHNT and CDR2 is YYREEE (reference sequence). V lost 0 bases and J lost 1, with 14 bases in between. For the CDR3, the DNA is TGTGCCAGCAGCTTGGGTAGGGGTGCCCCTTCCTACGAGCAGTACTTC. As protein: CASSLGRGAPSYEQYF.

V and J are TRBV5-1 and TRBJ1-4; TRBD1 matches at 8 bases. Unmatched junction bases numbered 8, after V lost 5 bases and J lost 8 bases. The CDR3 length is 14 residues. Germline V lookup: CDR1 SGHRS, CDR2 YFSETQ. CDR3 loop: CASRPDREGEKLFF. As DNA, the CDR3 is TGCGCCAGCAGACCGGACAGGGAAGGAGAAAAACTGTTTTTT. Together with reference TRBV5-1 and TRBJ1-4, the CDR3 gives the full variable domain: KAGVTQTPRYLIKTRGQQVTLSCSPISGHRSVSWYQQTPGQGLQFLFEYFSETQRNKGNFPGRFSGRQFSNSRSEMNVSTLELGDSALYLCASRPDREGEKLFFGSGTQLSVL.

This clonotype occurred a few times. This sequence joins TRBV6-5 and TRBJ2-7; D not resolved. The V gene's germline CDR1 is MNHEY and CDR2 SVGAGI. The CDR3 totals 14 residues. Trimming took 2 bases from V and 1 from J, leaving 9 bases between them. The CDR3 reads CASSYNRGSYEQYV. The DNA of the CDR3 is TGTGCCAGCAGTTACAATCGTGGATCCTACGAGCAGTACGTC.

This clonotype was counted a few times. The chain couples TRBV15 to TRBJ1-5; D perhaps matches TRBD1 (5 bases). Germline CDR1 reads LNHNV; CDR2 reads YYDKDF (reference sequence). This CDR3 is 13 amino acids long. Trimming shortened V by 2 bases and J by 6 bases, and 8 bases separated the two germline ends. The CDR3 DNA follows: TGTGCCACCAGCAGACAGGGAGTTCAGCCCCAGCATTTT. It encodes CATSRQGVQPQHF.

The chain uses TRBV5-1 and TRBJ2-7; possibly TRBD1 or TRBD2 for D (5 bases each). Trimming took 4 bases from V and 3 from J, leaving 14 bases between them. Germline CDR1 is SGHRS and CDR2 is YFSETQ. The CDR3 loop spans 14 amino acids. The CDR3 nucleotides are TGCGCCAGCAGCCATGACCCGGGGCGCTACGAGCAGTACGTC. Translated: CASSHDPGRYEQYV.

This clonotype was observed a handful of times. The genes are TRBV5-1 and TRBJ1-4; D call uncertain. The CDR3 is 18 amino acids. The V end was cut by 0 bases, the J end by 1 base, with 16 bases between. In germline, CDR1 is SGHRS, CDR2 YFSETQ. DNA of the CDR3: TGCGCCAGCAGCTTGGTTTCCGGGTATTTAAGAACTAATGAAAAACTGTTTTTT. It specifies CASSLVSGYLRTNEKLFF.

The chain recombines TRBV29-1 with TRBJ2-2; 7 bases line up with TRBD1. The V and J ends lost 6 bases and 5 bases, in that order; junction bases with no gene match: 6. From germline, CDR1 is SQVTM and CDR2 ANQGSEA. The CDR3 has 13 residues. Written as DNA, the CDR3 is TGCAGCGTGGGACAGCGTACAACCGGGGAGCTGTTTTTT. As protein: CSVGQRTTGELFF.

In this sample, this clonotype turned up a few times. The chain uses TRBV24-1 and TRBJ1-2; 10 nucleotides match TRBD1. The V gene end was trimmed by 3 bases and the J gene end by 6 bases; junction bases not matched to a gene: 6. The CDR3 consists of 15 residues. Germline CDR1 is KGHDR and CDR2 is SFDVKD. The CDR3 coding sequence is TGTGCCACCAGTGATCCAAGACAGGGGGCGGATGGCTACACCTTC. Its protein product is CATSDPRQGADGYTF.

This clonotype was seen a few times. The V call is TRBV27, the J call TRBJ2-3; TRBD1 or TRBD2 may be the D gene (5 bases each). Germline lookup yields CDR1 MNHEY and CDR2 SMNVEV (reference sequence). The CDR3 is made up of 15 amino acids. V dropped 4 bases and J dropped 2 bases, with 13 bases sitting between them. The CDR3 bases are TGTGCCAGCAGTTGGACGGTGGGGGTCACAGATACGCAGTATTTT. Residues: CASSWTVGVTDTQYF.

This clonotype was observed a handful of times. This chain links TRBV6-1 with TRBJ2-2, with a tentative D call TRBD2 (6 bases). The CDR3 consists of 14 residues. V lost 8 bases to trimming and J lost 1 base, with 11 bases between them. Germline CDR1 and CDR2: MNHNS and SASEGT. This CDR3 reads CASEDGGNTGELFF. CDR3 DNA: TGTGCCAGCGAAGACGGGGGGAACACCGGGGAGCTGTTTTTT.

This chain joins TRBV4-3 and TRBJ1-1, with D maybe TRBD1 (6 bases). The CDR3 contains 15 residues. Trimming shortened V by 0 bases and J by 7 bases, and 15 bases separated the two germline ends. Per germline, CDR1 LGHNA and CDR2 YSLEER. The CDR3 reads CASSQETGFENEAFF. The CDR3, as DNA: TGCGCCAGCAGCCAAGAAACAGGGTTCGAGAATGAAGCTTTCTTT.

This clonotype has only a few counts. The chain couples TRBV7-7 to TRBJ2-1, with 7 positions matching TRBD1. The CDR3 loop spans 14 amino acids. The ends lost 5 bases at V and 6 bases at J; junction bases unmatched: 7. Germline CDR1 and CDR2: SSHAT and FNYEAQ (reference sequence). This CDR3 is CASSRTGTTNEQFF. CDR3 nucleotide sequence: TGTGCCAGCAGCCGGACAGGTACTACCAATGAGCAGTTCTTC.

This clonotype was seen at least ten times. The chain is built from TRBV9 and TRBJ2-4; 7 nucleotides match TRBD1. V lost 0 bases and J lost 9; bases outside the gene matches: 24. Germline CDR1 and CDR2: SGDLS and YYNGEE. The CDR3 sequence is 20 residues long. CDR3 region: CASSVASPHYIGTAVSIQYF. The CDR3 nucleotides are TGTGCCAGCAGCGTAGCATCACCGCACTACATTGGGACAGCCGTGAGCATTCAGTACTTC.

V gene TRBV7-2 combines with J gene TRBJ2-5; 14 nucleotides align to TRBD2. CDR3 length: 16 residues. With V trimmed by 5 bases and J by 7 bases, 9 bases remained unmatched. Germline lookup yields CDR1 SGHTA and CDR2 FQGNSA. The CDR3 nucleotides are TGTGCCAGCAGCCTCAGACTAGCGGGGGGGCATGCGACCCAGTACTTC. Amino acid sequence: CASSLRLAGGHATQYF. Full variable domain (missing parts from reference TRBV7-2 and TRBJ2-5): GAGVSQSPSNKVTEKGKDVELRCDPISGHTALYWYRQSLGQGLEFLIYFQGNSAPDKSGLPSDRFSAERTGGSVSTLTIQRTQQEDSAVYLCASSLRLAGGHATQYFGPGTRLLVL.

The J gene is TRBJ1-5, the V gene TRBV9; D may be TRBD1 (5 bases). V lost 0 bases to trimming and J lost 4 bases, with 11 bases between them. The CDR3 covers 15 residues. From germline, CDR1 is SGDLS and CDR2 YYNGEE. CDR3: CASSVGGGVNQPQHF. CDR3 nucleotide sequence: TGTGCCAGCAGCGTAGGAGGAGGGGTGAATCAGCCCCAGCATTTT.

The chain joins TRBV20-1 to TRBJ2-3, with D perhaps TRBD2 (5 bases). The CDR3 has 14 residues. CDR1 DFQATT and CDR2 SNEGSKA come from the germline V gene (reference sequence). V was pared by 6 bases and J by 2 bases, with 15 bases between. Written as DNA, the CDR3 is TGCAGTGCCCATCCCGGGATCCACACAGATACGCAGTATTTT. Amino acid sequence: CSAHPGIHTDTQYF.

The chain carries TRBV5-1 and TRBJ2-1, with TRBD2 matching 7 bases. Germline lookup yields CDR1 SGHRS and CDR2 YFSETQ. V gave up 0 bases and J gave up 0 bases; unmatched junction bases: 6. This CDR3 comprises 17 residues. This CDR3 is CASSLVGGGYSYNEQFF. The CDR3 DNA reads TGCGCCAGCAGCTTGGTAGGCGGGGGATACTCCTACAATGAGCAGTTCTTC.